A single sample gave rise to the 6 T cell receptor beta chains below, sequenced in a study of CD8 T cells in ankylosing spondylitis. Each CDR3 protein gets one entry after TCRdb re-called the 5' RACE reads with MiXCR. This sample has 200,000 to 250,000 distinct CDR3 sequences, with 10% found just once. Sequenced input: blood, either unsorted or a sorted T cell fraction (not recorded which). These receptors were obtained from a male donor with ankylosing spondylitis or in good health (not recorded which).

This clonotype was seen ten or more times. The rearrangement uses TRBV5-1 and TRBJ2-1, with a tentative D call TRBD1 (6 bases). CDR1 is SGHRS and CDR2 is YFSETQ in the germline V gene. The germline V and J ends were trimmed by 0 bases and 4 bases, with 8 bases remaining between them. This CDR3 is built from 14 residues. This CDR3 is CASSLGQAYNEQFF. The CDR3 coding sequence is TGCGCCAGCAGCTTGGGACAGGCTTACAATGAGCAGTTCTTC.

This clonotype was counted between two and nine times. The DNA of the CDR3 is TGTGCCATCAGTGAAACAGGGCCTACCGACAATGAGCAGTTCTTC. Translated, it gives CAISETGPTDNEQFF. V and J are TRBV10-3 and TRBJ2-1, with a weak D call TRBD1 (6 bases). CDR3 size: 15 residues. V gave up 3 bases and J gave up 5 bases, with 14 bases separating them. From germline, CDR1 is ENHRY and CDR2 SYGVKD.

As for this clonotype: Being one base from a much bigger clone, this may be a read error. The rearrangement joins TRBV11-1 to TRBJ2-2, with TRBD1 identical over 7 bases. Germline V gene data show CDR1 as SGHAT and CDR2 as FQDESV (reference sequence). The CDR3 consists of 17 residues. The CDR3 loop is CASSDPTGATNTGEPFF. CDR3 nucleotides: TGTGCCAGCAGCGACCCCACAGGGGCGACGAACACCGGGGAGCCGTTTTTT.

The rearrangement links TRBV11-2 to TRBJ1-5; no reliable D call. CDR1 and CDR2 (germline): SGHAT, FQNNGV. Trimming shortened V by 1 base and J by 0 bases, and 16 bases separated the two germline ends. This CDR3 has 18 amino acids. In DNA form, the CDR3 reads TGTGCCAGCAGCTTAGTCCTTCCAGGCGATAATAGCAATCAGCCCCAGCATTTT. Its protein is CASSLVLPGDNSNQPQHF.

The V gene is TRBV7-3, the J gene TRBJ2-2; possible D gene TRBD2, 6 bases. V was shortened by 3 bases and J by 4 bases, with 12 bases between the two germline ends. The CDR3 covers 15 residues. Germline assignment: CDR1 SGHTA and CDR2 FQGTGA. In nucleotides, the CDR3 is TGTGCCAGCAGCTTGGCGGGATCGGTCACCGGGGAGCTGTTTTTT. Protein: CASSLAGSVTGELFF.

This clonotype was picked up many times. The V call is TRBV5-1, the J call TRBJ2-3; maybe TRBD2 (7 bases). The CDR3 runs 17 residues. CDR1 and CDR2 (germline): SGHRS, YFSETQ. Trimming cost V 0 bases and J 0 bases, with 14 bases left between them. The CDR3 spells CASSLAGGPGSTDTQYF. CDR3 in DNA: TGCGCCAGCAGCTTGGCCGGGGGGCCAGGAAGCACAGATACGCAGTATTTT.